A selection of T cell receptor beta chains follows, all from one sample in a study of CD4+ T cells in melanoma. The assay was immunoSEQ multiplex PCR, and TCRdb's table has in-frame clones only and misses some. The sample consists of about 9,600 clones, around four fifths of them appearing once. Sequenced input: cells from a culture (not recorded whether cultured in vitro). Receptors were obtained from a human donor with melanoma. Both conserved end residues are trimmed from each CDR3. The order of the fields is D gene, V gene, CDR3 protein. A D gene is named only where the DNA matches it firmly.

>-|TRBV27
ASSLDGIYQPQH
>TRBD2|TRBV9
ASSPRTSLAGELF
>-|TRBV9
ASSVRGYNEQF
>-|TRBV6-5
ASSLRETMHGYT
>-|TRBV6-5
ASSSGRFNQPQH
>TRBD2|TRBV9
ASSAAGGPGETQY
>TRBD2|TRBV3-1/TRBV3-2
ASSQDDGGGIPSTDTQY
>-|TRBV12-3/TRBV12-4
ASSFAGSSYT
>TRBD2|TRBV2
ASSRGVTQY
>-|TRBV7-9
ASSSERSHYGYT
>-|TRBV30
AWNGGTTEAF
>TRBD1|TRBV5-1
ASSAGTGGNTIY
>TRBD2|TRBV20-1
SASGELAGGGGHEQF
>-|TRBV4-2
ASSQDRRREQF
>-|TRBV5-1
ASSLRAGSEAF
>TRBD1|TRBV5-1
ASSFAGQAETQY
>-|TRBV4-1
ASSQEGGTSIYGYT
>-|TRBV30
AWSRGGYEQY
>-|TRBV12-3/TRBV12-4
ASSQGQNYGYT
>-|TRBV9
ASSVRDSSYNEQF
>TRBD1|TRBV28
ASSGTGSIIYEQY
>-|TRBV18
ASSPSHSQETQY
>-|TRBV7-9
ASSLTGAQEKLF
>TRBD1|TRBV6-1
ASSEAAGTGGDYEQY
>-|TRBV6-5
ASSSVPPKKLF
>-|TRBV7-2
ASSPRGRTAGANVLT
>-|TRBV5-1
ASSLWRGRETQY
>TRBD1|TRBV3-1/TRBV3-2
ASSWTGQGTEAF
>TRBD2|TRBV7-6
ASSSTSGWFDEQF
>TRBD1|TRBV2
ASSATGLGYEQY
>TRBD1|TRBV10-1
ASSDPGQAYEQY
>TRBD2|TRBV3-1/TRBV3-2
ASSRAGGGDTQY
>-|TRBV29-1
SVVPANTEAF
>-|TRBV7-9
ASSLSVNVFQEELF
>TRBD1|TRBV9
ASSVGTTGKGEKLF
>-|TRBV3-1/TRBV3-2
ASSQDNYGYT
>TRBD2|TRBV6-5
ASSFWTSGPYEQY
>-|TRBV10-3
AISSDLTNQPQH
>-|TRBV7-8
ASSLGDRNQPQH
>-|TRBV11-2
ASSLQLREAF
>-|TRBV2
ASRRDTGYAGYT
>-|TRBV27
ASTPRNQETQY
>-|TRBV29-1
SAETGITYNEQF
>-|TRBV7-6
ASTGGIEGDTGELF
>TRBD1|TRBV3-1/TRBV3-2
ASSLWDRITYGYT
>-|TRBV4-2
ASSQATGRAF